This entry lists 27 T cell receptor beta chains sequenced from one sample in a study of T cells after yellow fever vaccination. TCRdb reanalysed the 5' RACE reads using MiXCR and keeps one entry per CDR3 protein. The sample includes 50,000 to 60,000 distinct CDR3 sequences, around 7% of them seen just once. The sequences come from CD8+ T cells not binding an NS4B(214-222) dextramer, sorted from PBMCs, collected approximately 47 days after the first yellow fever vaccination. Every receptor here comes from a man aged 18 to 29 who received the YFV17D yellow fever vaccine.

This clonotype was seen at least ten times. This chain links TRBV6-5 with TRBJ2-5, with D possibly TRBD1 on 5 matching bases. The CDR3 totals 17 residues. Germline V gene data show CDR1 as MNHEY and CDR2 as SVGAGI. Trimming stripped 2 bases from V and 5 bases from J, with 21 bases between. The CDR3 spells CASSYRRIQGTEETQYF. The CDR3, as DNA: TGTGCCAGCAGTTACCGGCGAATCCAGGGCACTGAGGAGACCCAGTACTTC.

This clonotype was found a few times. The chain has TRBV7-2 and TRBJ2-1; no definite D call. CDR3 length equals 14 residues. The V end was cut by 4 bases, the J end by 8 bases, with 15 bases between. Germline V gives CDR1 SGHTA, CDR2 FQGNSA. CDR3 in DNA: TGTGCCAGCAGCTCCGGACGAGGCGGCGATGAGCAGTTCTTC. This translates into CASSSGRGGDEQFF.

The table lists this clonotype with many counts. The rearrangement joins TRBV11-2 to TRBJ2-3, with D perhaps given as TRBD1 or TRBD2 (6 bases each). Trimming removed 2 bases at V and 5 bases at J, with 11 bases between. CDR3 length: 14 amino acids. CDR1 is SGHAT, CDR2 FQNNGV, per germline. The CDR3, as DNA: TGTGCCAGCAGCTTACCCGGGGGCGGAGATACGCAGTATTTT. Its translation: CASSLPGGGDTQYF. The complete variable domain, with remaining parts taken from reference TRBV11-2 and TRBJ2-3, reads EAGVAQSPRYKIIEKRQSVAFWCNPISGHATLYWYQQILGQGPKLLIQFQNNGVVDDSQLPKDRFSAERLKGVDSTLKIQPAKLEDSAVYLCASSLPGGGDTQYFGPGTRLTVL.

This clonotype has ten or more counts. The J gene is TRBJ2-7, the V gene TRBV3-1, with D perhaps TRBD1 (6 bases). Deletions cut 0 bases from V and 0 bases from J, with 12 bases between. This CDR3 region has 16 residues. The germline gives CDR1 LGHDT, CDR2 YNNKEL (reference sequence). The CDR3 protein is CASSQDFRTASYEQYF. The DNA of the CDR3 is TGTGCCAGCAGCCAAGATTTTCGGACAGCCTCCTACGAGCAGTACTTC.

This clonotype was recorded a few times. This chain joins TRBV29-1 and TRBJ2-5, with 7 bases that match TRBD2. Unmatched junction bases numbered 7, after V lost 2 bases and J lost 13 bases. The CDR3 runs 11 residues. CDR1 and CDR2 (germline): SQVTM, ANQGSEA. The CDR3 DNA reads as TGCAGCGTTGAAAGGGAGGGGATGTTGTACTTC. As protein: CSVEREGMLYF.

J is TRBJ2-3 and V is TRBV27; TRBD2 is a possible D gene (6 bases). Germline CDR1 is MNHEY and CDR2 is SMNVEV (reference sequence). V was cut by 2 bases and J by 2 bases, with 17 bases left in between. This CDR3 comprises 17 residues. CDR3 DNA: TGTGCCAGCAGTTTAAACGGGGGACTCACTCTCACAGATACGCAGTATTTT. It translates to CASSLNGGLTLTDTQYF.

The V gene is TRBV6-5, the J gene TRBJ1-2; possibly TRBD1 for D (6 bases). The germline V gene encodes CDR1 MNHEY and CDR2 SVGAGI. The length of the CDR3 is 13 residues. The V gene lost 2 bases and the J gene lost 8 bases, with 12 bases spanning the gap. In DNA form, the CDR3 reads TGTGCCAGCAGTTACGCGGGACAAATCGGCTACACCTTC. The encoded protein is CASSYAGQIGYTF.

V is TRBV11-2 and J is TRBJ1-6; 7 bases are a match to TRBD1. The CDR3 contains 18 residues. Germline values: CDR1 SGHAT, CDR2 FQNNGV. The V and J ends lost 1 base and 5 bases, in that order; junction bases with no gene match: 11. The DNA of the CDR3 is TGTGCCAGCAGCTTAGTAGGTCGAGGGGGCGAAGATAATTCACCCCTCCACTTT. Translated, it gives CASSLVGRGGEDNSPLHF. Full variable domain (outside the CDR3, taken from reference TRBV11-2 and TRBJ1-6): EAGVAQSPRYKIIEKRQSVAFWCNPISGHATLYWYQQILGQGPKLLIQFQNNGVVDDSQLPKDRFSAERLKGVDSTLKIQPAKLEDSAVYLCASSLVGRGGEDNSPLHFGNGTRLTVT.

This clonotype was counted a few times. The CDR3, as DNA: TGTGCCAGCAGTTACTCGGGGATGAACACTGAAGCTTTCTTT. As protein: CASSYSGMNTEAFF. The V and J genes are TRBV6-2 or TRBV6-3 and TRBJ1-1; D unresolved. Trimming removed 0 bases at V and 0 bases at J, with 5 bases between. The germline V gene encodes CDR1 MNHEY and CDR2 SVGEGT. This CDR3 spans 14 amino acids.

This clonotype has ten or more counts. CDR3 in DNA: TGCGCCAGCAGCGGCGGGAGAGGGGGCCTCAATGAGCAGTTCTTC. Amino acid sequence: CASSGGRGGLNEQFF. The rearrangement links TRBV5-1 to TRBJ2-1; D might be TRBD1 or TRBD2, each matching 7 bases. The CDR3 is 15 amino acids. The germline gives CDR1 SGHRS, CDR2 YFSETQ. Trimming took off 4 bases at V and 6 bases at J, with 17 bases between the two ends.

This clonotype was counted many times. The chain carries TRBV12-3 or TRBV12-4 and TRBJ2-2; D possibly uses TRBD1 or TRBD2 (5 bases each). V lost 4 bases, J lost 7 bases, and 16 bases lay in between. The CDR3 extends over 15 amino acids. The CDR3 DNA reads TGTGCCAGCAGTTATACCGGGGCCGTTGTCGGGGAGCTGTTTTTT. Protein product: CASSYTGAVVGELFF.

The gene calls are TRBV5-1 and TRBJ2-3; D perhaps matches TRBD2 (5 bases). The CDR3 runs 16 residues. CDR1 SGHRS and CDR2 YFSETQ come from the germline V gene. Trimming removed 5 bases from V and 4 bases from J, with 20 bases in between. Here the CDR3 reads CASSPKLLRRSDTQYF. In DNA form, the CDR3 reads TGCGCCAGCAGTCCAAAGCTCCTAAGGAGGTCAGATACGCAGTATTTT.

This clonotype was recorded many times. The chain links TRBV4-3 to TRBJ2-2; 10 bases agree with TRBD2. This CDR3 contains 16 residues. Trimming cost V 1 base and J 1 base; bases outside gene matches: 0. Germline lookup yields CDR1 LGHNA and CDR2 YSLEER. CDR3 protein: CASSQGLAGNTGELFF. The CDR3 DNA follows: TGCGCCAGCAGCCAAGGACTAGCGGGGAACACCGGGGAGCTGTTTTTT.

This rearrangement joins TRBV3-1 to TRBJ2-3; D gene unclear. Germline V gene data show CDR1 as LGHDT and CDR2 as YNNKEL (reference sequence). The CDR3 loop spans 15 amino acids. V dropped 4 bases and J dropped 0 bases, with 11 bases sitting between them. The CDR3 DNA follows: TGTGCCAGCAGCCTAATGGACGGAAGCACAGATACGCAGTATTTT. Residues: CASSLMDGSTDTQYF.

This clonotype turned up a few times. This chain uses TRBV3-1 with TRBJ2-1, with 12 bases matching TRBD2. The CDR3 is 21 residues long. V lost 0 bases and J lost 3; bases outside the gene matches: 15. Germline V gene sequence: CDR1 LGHDT, CDR2 YNNKEL (reference sequence). The CDR3 nucleotides are TGTGCCAGCAGCCAAGATCCCGCTAGCGGGGGGGCTATTCGTTTCTACAATGAGCAGTTCTTC. Amino acid sequence: CASSQDPASGGAIRFYNEQFF.

The chain joins TRBV7-9 to TRBJ2-7; D unclear. The CDR3 length is 12 residues. Trimming cost V 2 bases and J 7 bases, with 9 bases left between them. Germline V gene data show CDR1 as SEHNR and CDR2 as FQNEAQ (reference sequence). CDR3 protein: CASSLRPGEQYF. Here the CDR3 DNA reads TGTGCCAGCAGCTTAAGGCCCGGGGAGCAGTACTTC.

This clonotype was detected only a few times. The CDR3 region has the DNA TGCGCCAGCAGCCAAGAGATGGCCAATAGCGGCTACACCTTC. Its protein is CASSQEMANSGYTF. The V and J genes are TRBV4-1 and TRBJ1-2; D unclear. V lost 0 bases, J lost 8 bases, and 13 bases lay in between. Germline V lookup: CDR1 MGHRA, CDR2 YSYEKL. The length of the CDR3 is 14 residues.

This clonotype was observed a few times. The chain couples TRBV4-3 to TRBJ2-7, with TRBD1 matching over 8 bases. The ends lost 1 base at V and 5 bases at J; junction bases unmatched: 13. This CDR3 spans 17 amino acids. Germline CDR1 LGHNA, CDR2 YSLEER. The CDR3 coding sequence is TGCGCCAGCAGCCAAGGCATCCCAAGACAGGGGTTCGACGAGCAGTACTTC. Amino acid sequence: CASSQGIPRQGFDEQYF.

Ten or more counts support this clonotype. The rearrangement uses TRBV25-1 and TRBJ1-6; no reliable D call. The CDR3 has 15 amino acids. V was trimmed by 2 bases and J by 1 base, leaving 6 bases between them. CDR1 and CDR2 (germline): MGHDK, SYGVNS. The CDR3 spells CASSEKDSYNSPLHF. The CDR3 DNA reads TGTGCCAGCAGTGAAAAGGATTCCTATAATTCACCCCTCCACTTT.

A few counts support this clonotype. This CDR3 reads CASSLTGVNQPQHF. The CDR3 DNA follows: TGTGCCAGCAGCTTGACAGGGGTCAATCAGCCCCAGCATTTT. This chain links TRBV5-5 with TRBJ1-5, with TRBD1 matching over 7 bases. V shed 1 base and J 3 bases; nucleotides not matched to a gene: 1. The CDR3 sequence is 14 residues long. Per the germline V gene, CDR1 is SGHKS and CDR2 is YYEKEE (reference sequence).

CDR3 sequence (DNA): TGTGCCAGCAGTTACTCGGGGGGCAGCTATGGCTACACCTTC. Residues: CASSYSGGSYGYTF. The chain links TRBV6-5 to TRBJ1-2; maybe TRBD1 (6 bases). Trimming took 0 bases from V and 4 from J, leaving 9 bases between them. The CDR3 has 14 residues. The germline V gene has CDR1 MNHEY and CDR2 SVGAGI.

The chain carries TRBV19 and TRBJ2-1; maybe TRBD2 (6 bases). The ends were cut back, 3 bases at V and 4 bases at J, with 22 bases in the middle. The germline V gene encodes CDR1 LNHDA and CDR2 SQIVND (reference sequence). This CDR3 is 18 amino acids long. DNA of the CDR3: TGTGCCAGTAGTATTTCCACTAGCCTCTACAACTCATACAATGAGCAGTTCTTC. It codes for CASSISTSLYNSYNEQFF.

In this sample, this clonotype turned up many times. The chain links TRBV19 to TRBJ2-1; TRBD2 matches 9 bases. Germline values: CDR1 LNHDA, CDR2 SQIVND (reference sequence). CDR3 length: 17 residues. V was clipped by 0 bases and J by 2 bases; unmatched bases: 5. Here the CDR3 reads CASSIDLERGAYNEQFF. CDR3 nucleotide sequence: TGTGCCAGTAGTATAGATTTGGAGCGGGGGGCCTACAATGAGCAGTTCTTC. The full variable domain, its missing parts supplied by reference TRBV19 and TRBJ2-1, is DGGITQSPKYLFRKEGQNVTLSCEQNLNHDAMYWYRQDPGQGLRLIYYSQIVNDFQKGDIAEGYSVSREKKESFPLTVTSAQKNPTAFYLCASSIDLERGAYNEQFFGPGTRLTVL.

The table lists this clonotype with a few counts. This chain links TRBV4-3 with TRBJ1-6, with D maybe TRBD1 (5 bases). Germline loops: CDR1 LGHNA, CDR2 YSLEER. This CDR3 contains 15 residues. V lost 0 bases, J lost 13 bases, and 16 bases lay in between. Written as DNA, the CDR3 is TGCGCCAGCAGCCAAGAGGCAGGGATTAGTGGGCCCCTCCACTTT. Its protein is CASSQEAGISGPLHF.

This sequence joins TRBV6-2 or TRBV6-3 and TRBJ2-5; the D gene could be TRBD1 or TRBD2 (5 bases each). The germline V gene encodes CDR1 MNHEY and CDR2 SVGEGT. CDR3 size: 14 residues. V was pared by 10 bases and J by 1 base, with 16 bases between. CDR3 residues: CATGALLGQETQYF. DNA for the CDR3: TGTGCCACCGGGGCCCTCTTAGGCCAAGAGACCCAGTACTTC.

In this sample, this clonotype turned up many times. The CDR3: CASSVGGREAFF. The CDR3 nucleotides read TGTGCCAGCAGCGTTGGAGGTCGTGAAGCTTTCTTT. This chain links TRBV7-6 with TRBJ1-1, with D hard to call. The V end was cut by 5 bases, the J end by 7 bases, with 11 bases between. Germline V lookup: CDR1 SGHVS, CDR2 FNYEAQ. This CDR3 region has 12 residues.

The chain is built from TRBV4-3 and TRBJ2-1; D remains unclear. CDR1 LGHNA and CDR2 YSLEER come from the germline V gene. V was cut by 1 base and J by 6 bases, with 16 bases left in between. The CDR3 loop spans 16 amino acids. The CDR3 nucleotides read TGCGCCAGCAGCCAAGGCTTATTTCCACGAGGCAATGAGCAGTTCTTC. Its translation is CASSQGLFPRGNEQFF.